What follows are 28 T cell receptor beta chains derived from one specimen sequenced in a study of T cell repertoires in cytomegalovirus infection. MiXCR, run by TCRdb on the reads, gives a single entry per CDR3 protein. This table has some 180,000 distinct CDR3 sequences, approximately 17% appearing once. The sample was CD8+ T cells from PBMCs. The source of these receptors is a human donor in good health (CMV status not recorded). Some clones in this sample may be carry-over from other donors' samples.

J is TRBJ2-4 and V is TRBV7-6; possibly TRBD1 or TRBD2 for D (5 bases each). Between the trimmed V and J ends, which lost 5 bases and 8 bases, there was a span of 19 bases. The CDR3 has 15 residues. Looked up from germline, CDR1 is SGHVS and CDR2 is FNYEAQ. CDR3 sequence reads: CASSPTGLLGDIQYF. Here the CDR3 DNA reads TGTGCCAGCAGCCCAACGGGTCTCCTGGGGGACATTCAGTACTTC. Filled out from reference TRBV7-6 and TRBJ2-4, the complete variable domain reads GAGVSQSPRYKVTKRGQDVALRCDPISGHVSLYWYRQALGQGPEFLTYFNYEAQQDKSGLPNDRFSAERPEGSISTLTIQRTEQRDSAMYRCASSPTGLLGDIQYFGAGTRLSVL.

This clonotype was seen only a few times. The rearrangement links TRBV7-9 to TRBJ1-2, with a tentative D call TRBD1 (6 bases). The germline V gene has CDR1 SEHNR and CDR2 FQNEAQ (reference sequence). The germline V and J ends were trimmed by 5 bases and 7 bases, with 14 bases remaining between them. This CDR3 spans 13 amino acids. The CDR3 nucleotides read TGTGCCAGCAGCCCTGGACAGAAAAGTGGCTACACCTTC. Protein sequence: CASSPGQKSGYTF. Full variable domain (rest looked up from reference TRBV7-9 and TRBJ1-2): DTGVSQNPRHKITKRGQNVTFRCDPISEHNRLYWYRQTLGQGPEFLTYFQNEAQLEKSRLLSDRFSAERPKGSFSTLEIQRTEQGDSAMYLCASSPGQKSGYTFGSGTRLTVV.

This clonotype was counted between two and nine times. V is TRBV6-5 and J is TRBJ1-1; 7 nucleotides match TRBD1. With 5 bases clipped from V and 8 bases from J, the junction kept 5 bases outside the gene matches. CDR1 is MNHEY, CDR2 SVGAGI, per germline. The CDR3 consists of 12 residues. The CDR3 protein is CASSTTGVEAFF. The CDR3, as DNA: TGTGCCAGCAGTACTACAGGGGTCGAAGCTTTCTTT.

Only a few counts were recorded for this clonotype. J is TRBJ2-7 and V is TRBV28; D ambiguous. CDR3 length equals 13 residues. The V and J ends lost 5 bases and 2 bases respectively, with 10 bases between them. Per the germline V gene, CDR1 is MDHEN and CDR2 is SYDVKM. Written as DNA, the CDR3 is TGTGCCAGCAGTGAAGGGTTTACCTACGAGCAGTACTTC. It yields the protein CASSEGFTYEQYF.

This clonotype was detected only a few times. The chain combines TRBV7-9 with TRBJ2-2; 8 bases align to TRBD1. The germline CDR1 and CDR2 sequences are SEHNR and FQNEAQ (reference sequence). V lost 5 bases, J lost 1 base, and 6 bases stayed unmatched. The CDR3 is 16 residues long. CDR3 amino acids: CASSEGGQGNTGELFF. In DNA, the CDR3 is TGTGCCAGCAGCGAGGGAGGACAGGGGAACACCGGGGAGCTGTTTTTT.

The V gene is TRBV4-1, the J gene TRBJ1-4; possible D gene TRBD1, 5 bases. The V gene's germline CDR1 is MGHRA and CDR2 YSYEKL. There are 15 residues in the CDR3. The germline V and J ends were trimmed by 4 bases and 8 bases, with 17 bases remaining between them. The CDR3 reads CASSPTGTTGEKLFF. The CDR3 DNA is TGCGCCAGCAGCCCCACCGGGACGACGGGCGAAAAACTGTTTTTT.

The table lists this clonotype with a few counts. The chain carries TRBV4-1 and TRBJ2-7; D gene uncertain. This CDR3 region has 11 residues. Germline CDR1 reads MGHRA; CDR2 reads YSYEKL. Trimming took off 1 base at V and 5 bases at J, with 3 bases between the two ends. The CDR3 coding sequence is TGCGCCAGCAGCCAAGGTGACGAGCAGTACTTC. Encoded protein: CASSQGDEQYF.

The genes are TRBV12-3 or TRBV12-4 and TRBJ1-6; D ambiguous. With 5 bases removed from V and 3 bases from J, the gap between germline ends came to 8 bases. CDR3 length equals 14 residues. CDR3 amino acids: CASSPSIYNSPLHF. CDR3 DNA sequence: TGTGCCAGCAGTCCTAGCATCTATAATTCACCCCTCCACTTT.

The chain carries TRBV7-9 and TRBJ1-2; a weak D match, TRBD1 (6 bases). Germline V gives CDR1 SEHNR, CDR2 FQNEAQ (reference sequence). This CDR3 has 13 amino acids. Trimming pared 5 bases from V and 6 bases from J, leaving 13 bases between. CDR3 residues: CASSRGGADGYTF. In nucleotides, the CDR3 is TGTGCCAGCAGCCGGGGGGGGGCGGATGGCTACACCTTC.

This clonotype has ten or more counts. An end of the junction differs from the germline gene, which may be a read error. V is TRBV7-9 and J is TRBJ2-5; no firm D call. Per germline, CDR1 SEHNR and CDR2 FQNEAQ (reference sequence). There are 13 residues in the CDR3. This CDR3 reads CASSLGGQETQYF. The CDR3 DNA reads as TGCGCCAGCAGCCTAGGCGGCCAAGAGACCCAGTACTTC.

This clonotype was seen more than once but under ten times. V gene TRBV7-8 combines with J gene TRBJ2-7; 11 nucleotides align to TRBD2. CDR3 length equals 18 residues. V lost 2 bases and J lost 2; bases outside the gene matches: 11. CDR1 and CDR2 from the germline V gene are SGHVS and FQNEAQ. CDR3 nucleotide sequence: TGTGCCAGCAGCTTAATGCTAGCGGGGGGCCGAATACCCTACGAGCAGTACTTC. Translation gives CASSLMLAGGRIPYEQYF.

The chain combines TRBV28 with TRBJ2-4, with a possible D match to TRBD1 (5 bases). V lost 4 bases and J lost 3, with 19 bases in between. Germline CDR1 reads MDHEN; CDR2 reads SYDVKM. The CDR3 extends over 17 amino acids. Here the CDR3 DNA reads TGTGCCAGCAGTTCTATATCCAGGGCGAAGGACAAAAACATTCAGTACTTC. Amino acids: CASSSISRAKDKNIQYF. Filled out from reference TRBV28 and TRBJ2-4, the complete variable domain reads DVKVTQSSRYLVKRTGEKVFLECVQDMDHENMFWYRQDPGLGLRLIYFSYDVKMKEKGDIPEGYSVSREKKERFSLILESASTNQTSMYLCASSSISRAKDKNIQYFGAGTRLSVL.

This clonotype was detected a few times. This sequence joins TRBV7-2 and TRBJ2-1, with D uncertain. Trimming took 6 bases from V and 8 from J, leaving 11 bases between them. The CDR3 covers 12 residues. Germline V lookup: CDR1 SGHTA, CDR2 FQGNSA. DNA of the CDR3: TGTGCCAGCAGTCCGGCTCCGTATGAGCAGTTCTTC. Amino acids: CASSPAPYEQFF.

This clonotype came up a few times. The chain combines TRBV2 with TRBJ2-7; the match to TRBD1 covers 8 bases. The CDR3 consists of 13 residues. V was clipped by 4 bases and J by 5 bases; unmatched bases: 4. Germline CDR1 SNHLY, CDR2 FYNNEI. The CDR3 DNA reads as TGTGCCAGCAGTGGACAGGGGTTTCACGAGCAGTACTTC. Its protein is CASSGQGFHEQYF.

CDR3 coding DNA: TGTGCCAGCAGTTTCTGGGATGGCTACACCTTC. The encoded protein is CASSFWDGYTF. The chain uses TRBV28 and TRBJ1-2, with D unresolved. The CDR3 spans 11 residues. Germline CDR1 MDHEN, CDR2 SYDVKM. With 3 bases removed from V and 6 bases from J, the gap between germline ends came to 5 bases.

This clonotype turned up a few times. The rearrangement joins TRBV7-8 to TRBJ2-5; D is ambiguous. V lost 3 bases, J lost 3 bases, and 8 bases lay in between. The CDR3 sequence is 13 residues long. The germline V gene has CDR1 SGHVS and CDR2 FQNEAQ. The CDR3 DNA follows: TGTGCCAGCAGCTTTACAGAAGAAGAGACCCAGTACTTC. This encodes CASSFTEEETQYF.

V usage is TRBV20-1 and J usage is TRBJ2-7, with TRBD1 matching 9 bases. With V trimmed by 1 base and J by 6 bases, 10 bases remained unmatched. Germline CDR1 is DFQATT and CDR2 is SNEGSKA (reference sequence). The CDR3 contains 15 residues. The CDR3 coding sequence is TGCAGTGCTAGAGGGCCGGGACAGGGCCTTTTCGAGCAGTACTTC. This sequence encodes CSARGPGQGLFEQYF.

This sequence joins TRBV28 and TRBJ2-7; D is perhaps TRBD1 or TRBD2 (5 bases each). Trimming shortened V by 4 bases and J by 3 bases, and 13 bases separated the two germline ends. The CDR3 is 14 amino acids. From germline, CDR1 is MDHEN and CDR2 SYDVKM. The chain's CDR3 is CASSSGRGRYEQYF. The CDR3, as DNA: TGTGCCAGCAGTTCCGGCCGGGGCCGCTACGAGCAGTACTTC.

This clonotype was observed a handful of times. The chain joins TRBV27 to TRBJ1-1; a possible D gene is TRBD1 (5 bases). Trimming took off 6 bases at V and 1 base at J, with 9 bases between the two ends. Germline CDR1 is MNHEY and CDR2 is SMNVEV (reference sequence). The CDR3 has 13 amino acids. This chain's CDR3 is CASRQGGNTEAFF. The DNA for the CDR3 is TGTGCCAGCAGGCAGGGCGGGAACACTGAAGCTTTCTTT.

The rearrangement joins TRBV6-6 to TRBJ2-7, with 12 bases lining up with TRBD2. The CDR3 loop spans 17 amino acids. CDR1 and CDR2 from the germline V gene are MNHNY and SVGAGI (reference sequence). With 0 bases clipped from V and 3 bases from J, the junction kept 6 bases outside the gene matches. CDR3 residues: CASSYSTSGGISYEQYF. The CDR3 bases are TGTGCCAGCAGTTACTCTACTAGCGGGGGGATCAGCTACGAGCAGTACTTC.

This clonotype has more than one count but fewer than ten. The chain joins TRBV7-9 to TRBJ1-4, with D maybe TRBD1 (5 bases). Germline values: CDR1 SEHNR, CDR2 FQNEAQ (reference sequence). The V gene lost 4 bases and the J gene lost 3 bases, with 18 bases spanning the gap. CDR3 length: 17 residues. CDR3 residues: CASSSRFLDMANEKLFF. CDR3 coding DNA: TGTGCCAGCAGCTCCCGGTTTCTGGACATGGCTAATGAAAAACTGTTTTTT.

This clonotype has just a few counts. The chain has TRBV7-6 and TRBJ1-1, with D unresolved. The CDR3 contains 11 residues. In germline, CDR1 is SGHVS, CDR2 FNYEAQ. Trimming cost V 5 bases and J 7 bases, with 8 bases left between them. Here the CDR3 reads CASSMRFEAFF. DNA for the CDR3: TGTGCCAGCAGCATGAGGTTTGAAGCTTTCTTT. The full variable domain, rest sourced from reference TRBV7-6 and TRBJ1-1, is GAGVSQSPRYKVTKRGQDVALRCDPISGHVSLYWYRQALGQGPEFLTYFNYEAQQDKSGLPNDRFSAERPEGSISTLTIQRTEQRDSAMYRCASSMRFEAFFGQGTRLTVV.

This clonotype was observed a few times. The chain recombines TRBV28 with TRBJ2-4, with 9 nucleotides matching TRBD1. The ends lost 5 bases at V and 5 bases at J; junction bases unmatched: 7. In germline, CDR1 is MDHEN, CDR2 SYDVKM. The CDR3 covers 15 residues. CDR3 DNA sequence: TGTGCCAGCAGTGCTGGGACAGGGTACGAAAACATTCAGTACTTC. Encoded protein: CASSAGTGYENIQYF. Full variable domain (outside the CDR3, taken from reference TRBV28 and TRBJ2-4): DVKVTQSSRYLVKRTGEKVFLECVQDMDHENMFWYRQDPGLGLRLIYFSYDVKMKEKGDIPEGYSVSREKKERFSLILESASTNQTSMYLCASSAGTGYENIQYFGAGTRLSVL.

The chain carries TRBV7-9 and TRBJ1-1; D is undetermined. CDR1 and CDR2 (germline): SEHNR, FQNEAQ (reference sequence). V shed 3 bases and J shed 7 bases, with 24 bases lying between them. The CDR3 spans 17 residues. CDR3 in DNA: TGTGCCAGCAGCTTTTCAAGGCCGGGATCACTCATTTTTGAAGCTTTCTTT. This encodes CASSFSRPGSLIFEAFF.

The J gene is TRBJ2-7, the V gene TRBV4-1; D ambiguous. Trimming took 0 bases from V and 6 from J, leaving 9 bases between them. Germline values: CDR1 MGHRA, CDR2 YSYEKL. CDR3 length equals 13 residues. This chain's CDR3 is CASSQDSKPEQYF. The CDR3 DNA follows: TGCGCCAGCAGCCAAGATAGTAAACCCGAGCAGTACTTC.

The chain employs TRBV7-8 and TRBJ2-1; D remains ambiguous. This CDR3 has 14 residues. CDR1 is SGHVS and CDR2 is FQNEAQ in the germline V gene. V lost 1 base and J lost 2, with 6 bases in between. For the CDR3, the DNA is TGTGCCAGCAGCTTAGAGACCGCCTACAATGAGCAGTTCTTC. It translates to CASSLETAYNEQFF.

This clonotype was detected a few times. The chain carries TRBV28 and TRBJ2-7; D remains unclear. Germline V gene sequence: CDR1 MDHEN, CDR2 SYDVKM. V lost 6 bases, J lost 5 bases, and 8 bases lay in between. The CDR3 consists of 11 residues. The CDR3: CASRHEDEQYF. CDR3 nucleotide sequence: TGTGCCAGCAGACACGAAGACGAGCAGTACTTC.

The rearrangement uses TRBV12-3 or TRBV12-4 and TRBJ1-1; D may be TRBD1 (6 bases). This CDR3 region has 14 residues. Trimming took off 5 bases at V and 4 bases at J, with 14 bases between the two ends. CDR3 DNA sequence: TGTGCCAGCAGTATAGGTGGAGGGGGCACTGAAGCTTTCTTT. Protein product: CASSIGGGGTEAFF.